Below are 31 T cell receptor beta chains sequenced from a single sample in a study of T cells in Graves' hyperthyroidism and ophthalmopathy. It was RNA transcripts that yielded the amplified TCR beta CDR3 regions. Carried out on the TCR CDR3, a first-round RT-PCR used the HTBI primer set. TCRdb reprocessed the multiplex PCR reads with MiXCR, giving one entry per CDR3 protein. The sample carries more than 300,000 distinct CDR3 sequences, approximately 15% recorded once. Sequences were obtained from blood. These receptors all come from a woman in her 30s with Graves' hyperthyroidism.

This clonotype has a count of ten or more. V and J are TRBV29-1 and TRBJ1-1; possibly TRBD1 for D (5 bases). This CDR3 is 10 amino acids long. Trimming stripped 3 bases from V and 7 bases from J, with 6 bases between. Germline V gives CDR1 SQVTM, CDR2 ANQGSEA. CDR3 DNA sequence: TGCAGCGTTGACGACAGTGAAGCTTTCTTT. Protein sequence: CSVDDSEAFF.

The chain employs TRBV7-2 and TRBJ1-6; no firm D call. This CDR3 is built from 11 residues. V lost 5 bases, J lost 14 bases, and 10 bases lay in between. Germline V gene lookup returns CDR1 SGHTA and CDR2 FQGNSA. This CDR3 reads CASSPDGTLHF. The CDR3 DNA follows: TGTGCCAGCAGCCCCGACGGGACCCTCCACTTT.

This clonotype was detected a few times. V gene TRBV20-1 combines with J gene TRBJ2-5; no clear D. CDR3 length: 15 amino acids. Trimming took off 3 bases at V and 4 bases at J, with 18 bases between the two ends. Per germline, CDR1 DFQATT and CDR2 SNEGSKA (reference sequence). CDR3 nucleotides: TGCAGTGCTAGCGGTCTGGAATGGACCCCAGAGACCCAGTACTTC. Translation: CSASGLEWTPETQYF.

This clonotype was seen many times. The chain recombines TRBV7-2 with TRBJ2-7, with D possibly TRBD2 on 6 matching bases. Between the trimmed V and J ends, which lost 4 bases and 1 base, there was a span of 14 bases. CDR3 length equals 15 residues. The germline gives CDR1 SGHTA, CDR2 FQGNSA. Here the CDR3 reads CASSSKPTSSYEQYF. In DNA form, the CDR3 reads TGTGCCAGCAGCTCGAAGCCGACTAGTTCCTACGAGCAGTACTTC.

The rearrangement joins TRBV28 to TRBJ2-7; D is tentatively TRBD1 or TRBD2 (6 bases each). Germline CDR1 reads MDHEN; CDR2 reads SYDVKM. The CDR3 covers 18 residues. V lost 6 bases, J lost 3 bases, and 27 bases lay in between. Here the CDR3 reads CASRTTAIRRRDNYEQYF. The CDR3 bases are TGTGCCAGCAGGACGACAGCGATCCGGAGGAGGGACAACTACGAGCAGTACTTC.

This clonotype came up once. A much bigger clone sits one base away, suggesting this may be a read error. V usage is TRBV20-1 and J usage is TRBJ2-3; D is perhaps TRBD1 or TRBD2 (6 bases each). Germline assignment: CDR1 DFQATT and CDR2 SNEGSKA (reference sequence). This CDR3 is built from 15 residues. The CDR3 loop reads CSARDRIHPGDTQDF. The CDR3, as DNA: TGCAGTGCGAGAGACAGGATTCACCCGGGAGATACGCAGGATTTT.

This clonotype came up many times. The rearrangement links TRBV13 to TRBJ1-5; possible D gene TRBD1, 5 bases. Trimming removed 5 bases at V and 7 bases at J, with 27 bases between. CDR3 length equals 18 residues. Germline V gene sequence: CDR1 PRHDT, CDR2 FYEKMQ (reference sequence). The CDR3 loop reads CASSRKGGAWGTGQPQHF. DNA for the CDR3: TGTGCCAGCAGCCGTAAAGGTGGAGCATGGGGGACCGGGCAGCCCCAGCATTTT.

V usage is TRBV29-1 and J usage is TRBJ2-5; a weak D match, TRBD1 (6 bases). This CDR3 has 13 residues. V was trimmed by 7 bases and J by 5 bases, leaving 17 bases between them. Germline loops: CDR1 SQVTM, CDR2 ANQGSEA. The chain's CDR3 is CSAATGPGETQYF. The DNA for the CDR3 is TGCAGCGCCGCGACAGGCCCCGGCGAGACCCAGTACTTC.

This clonotype was recorded many times. The chain carries TRBV28 and TRBJ1-4; D gene unclear. Germline V gene sequence: CDR1 MDHEN, CDR2 SYDVKM. CDR3 size: 15 residues. Trimming shortened V by 5 bases and J by 3 bases, and 13 bases separated the two germline ends. This CDR3 is CASSREGSPNEKLFF. CDR3 DNA sequence: TGTGCCAGCAGTCGCGAAGGCAGTCCTAATGAAAAACTGTTTTTT. Complete variable domain (other parts from reference TRBV28 and TRBJ1-4): DVKVTQSSRYLVKRTGEKVFLECVQDMDHENMFWYRQDPGLGLRLIYFSYDVKMKEKGDIPEGYSVSREKKERFSLILESASTNQTSMYLCASSREGSPNEKLFFGSGTQLSVL.

This clonotype was seen repeatedly, ten times or more. The chain recombines TRBV16 with TRBJ2-7, with a weak D call TRBD2 (5 bases). There are 15 residues in the CDR3. Germline V gene data show CDR1 as KGHSY and CDR2 as FQNENV. V shed 5 bases and J shed 5 bases, with 19 bases lying between them. CDR3 in DNA: TGTGCCAGCAGCAAATTCGGCCCGGGGAACCACGAGCAGTACTTC. Encoded protein: CASSKFGPGNHEQYF.

This clonotype was detected many times. The chain links TRBV6-1 to TRBJ2-3; D is undetermined. The V end was cut by 6 bases, the J end by 0 bases, with 7 bases between. The CDR3 is made up of 13 amino acids. Looked up from germline, CDR1 is MNHNS and CDR2 is SASEGT. CDR3 nucleotide sequence: TGTGCCAGCAGGCACAAAAGCACAGATACGCAGTATTTT. Protein: CASRHKSTDTQYF.

This clonotype turned up a few times. The chain links TRBV4-1 to TRBJ1-1, with D unclear. The CDR3 consists of 14 residues. Germline CDR1 and CDR2: MGHRA and YSYEKL. V shed 2 bases and J shed 1 base, with 8 bases lying between them. CDR3 sequence (DNA): TGCGCCAGCAGCCAACCGAGCAGGAACACTGAAGCTTTCTTT. This gives the protein CASSQPSRNTEAFF.

The V gene is TRBV20-1, the J gene TRBJ1-2; D is unresolved. CDR1 and CDR2 from the germline V gene are DFQATT and SNEGSKA (reference sequence). The length of the CDR3 is 13 residues. V shed 1 base and J shed 8 bases, with 14 bases lying between them. The CDR3 spells CSARVLDRGGYTF. CDR3 nucleotides: TGCAGTGCTAGAGTACTGGACCGCGGAGGCTACACCTTC.

This clonotype has more than one count but fewer than ten. The CDR3: CSATASGSVGNYEQYF. CDR3 DNA sequence: TGCAGTGCTACCGCTAGCGGGAGTGTTGGTAACTACGAGCAGTACTTC. The chain recombines TRBV20-1 with TRBJ2-7; TRBD2 matches at 10 bases. The CDR3 contains 16 residues. Losses at the gene ends were 4 bases for V and 3 bases for J; bases not matched to a gene: 12. Germline V gene sequence: CDR1 DFQATT, CDR2 SNEGSKA (reference sequence).

This clonotype was recorded at least ten times. Here the CDR3 reads CASSTNLGQGTFNEQFF. In nucleotides, the CDR3 is TGTGCCAGCAGCACCAATCTGGGACAGGGGACCTTTAATGAGCAGTTCTTC. This sequence joins TRBV28 and TRBJ2-1; 10 nucleotides agree with TRBD1. Germline CDR1 and CDR2: MDHEN and SYDVKM. V trimming: 6 bases; J trimming: 7 bases; junction bases outside the gene matches: 15. This CDR3 is 17 amino acids long.

This clonotype came up many times. The chain couples TRBV6-2 or TRBV6-3 to TRBJ2-7; tentatively, D is TRBD2 (5 bases). The CDR3 is 15 residues long. Trimming removed 6 bases from V and 0 bases from J, with 15 bases in between. The germline CDR1 and CDR2 sequences are MNHEY and SVGEGT. In DNA, the CDR3 is TGTGCCAGCAGCCCCCAAGCGGTAAGCTCCTACGAGCAGTACTTC. Protein: CASSPQAVSSYEQYF.

This sequence joins TRBV20-1 and TRBJ1-4; TRBD1 matches 8 bases. The V segment lost 3 bases and the J segment 7 bases; nucleotides outside the gene matches: 13. The germline V gene encodes CDR1 DFQATT and CDR2 SNEGSKA (reference sequence). The CDR3 covers 16 residues. The CDR3: CSARGPTGVGGEKLFF. The CDR3 nucleotides are TGCAGTGCTAGGGGGCCGACAGGGGTGGGAGGTGAAAAACTGTTTTTT.

This clonotype was seen a handful of times. The chain joins TRBV7-9 to TRBJ1-2, with D possibly matching TRBD1 (5 bases). Germline CDR1 and CDR2: SEHNR and FQNEAQ (reference sequence). The CDR3 covers 19 residues. Trimming removed 4 bases at V and 2 bases at J, with 26 bases between. CDR3 region: CASSSSDSVSGPPNYGYTF. The CDR3 DNA sequence: TGTGCCAGCAGCTCGTCAGACAGCGTATCTGGGCCTCCCAACTATGGCTACACCTTC.

This clonotype has ten or more counts. This rearrangement joins TRBV20-1 to TRBJ2-1; TRBD2 matches 13 bases. J was trimmed by 7 bases and V by 6 bases; bases with no gene match: 6. The germline V gene has CDR1 DFQATT and CDR2 SNEGSKA (reference sequence). The CDR3 consists of 14 residues. In nucleotides, the CDR3 is TGCAGTGCCATAACTAGCGGGAGGGATAATGAGCAGTTCTTC. This codes for CSAITSGRDNEQFF.

This clonotype was counted a few times. The V call is TRBV7-2, the J call TRBJ1-5, with D unclear. Germline assignment: CDR1 SGHTA and CDR2 FQGNSA. V was shortened by 1 base and J by 4 bases, with 11 bases between the two germline ends. The CDR3 extends over 15 amino acids. CDR3 sequence: CASSLVTDRNQPQHF. CDR3 DNA sequence: TGTGCCAGCAGCTTAGTAACGGACCGAAATCAGCCCCAGCATTTT.

This clonotype appeared a few times. The chain has TRBV18 and TRBJ2-5; perhaps TRBD2 as D (6 bases). Germline CDR1 KGHSH, CDR2 LQKENI. There are 16 residues in the CDR3. Trimming cost V 4 bases and J 0 bases, with 15 bases left between them. CDR3 DNA: TGTGCCAGCTCACATACTAGCAACCCGTACCAAGAGACCCAGTACTTC. It yields the protein CASSHTSNPYQETQYF.

This clonotype was detected a few times. CDR3 loop: CASSKGKLAATDTQYF. The CDR3 bases are TGTGCCAGCAGCAAAGGGAAACTAGCGGCCACAGATACGCAGTATTTT. The chain joins TRBV7-2 to TRBJ2-3, with 8 positions matching TRBD2. The ends lost 5 bases at V and 2 bases at J; junction bases unmatched: 9. The CDR3 extends over 16 amino acids. CDR1 is SGHTA and CDR2 is FQGNSA in the germline V gene.

Concerning this clonotype: Being one base from a much bigger clone, this may be a read error. This rearrangement joins TRBV19 to TRBJ2-7; no clear D. The CDR3 is 14 residues long. Germline V gene data show CDR1 as LNHDA and CDR2 as SQIVND (reference sequence). CDR3 sequence (DNA): TGTGCCGGTAGTCCGTGGGCCACTTCCTACGAGCAGTACTTC. Translating it yields CAGSPWATSYEQYF.

A note on this clonotype: A much more abundant neighbour one base away suggests this may be a read error. V gene TRBV20-1 combines with J gene TRBJ2-7; TRBD2 matches at 14 bases. Germline V gene sequence: CDR1 DFQATT, CDR2 SNEGSKA (reference sequence). The CDR3 contains 14 residues. This CDR3 reads CSAIGTSGSYEQHF. In DNA, the CDR3 is TGCAGTGCTATCGGGACTAGCGGGAGTTACGAGCAGCACTTC.

This clonotype was detected many times. The chain joins TRBV7-9 to TRBJ1-1; TRBD1 might be the D (5 bases). The CDR3 consists of 14 residues. Germline V lookup: CDR1 SEHNR, CDR2 FQNEAQ (reference sequence). V lost 7 bases to trimming and J lost 1 base, with 13 bases between them. CDR3 sequence reads: CASTGGTKNTEAFF. Written as DNA, the CDR3 is TGTGCCAGCACTGGGGGAACGAAGAACACTGAAGCTTTCTTT.

In this sample, this clonotype turned up a few times. The CDR3 loop is CASSPRGGSGRYEQFF. CDR3 in DNA: TGCGCCAGCAGCCCCCGGGGGGGTAGCGGGAGGTATGAGCAGTTCTTC. The V and J genes are TRBV5-1 and TRBJ2-1, with 10 positions matching TRBD2. The V segment lost 4 bases and the J segment 8 bases; nucleotides outside the gene matches: 12. CDR3 length equals 16 residues. The V gene's germline CDR1 is SGHRS and CDR2 YFSETQ. Full variable domain (outside the CDR3, taken from reference TRBV5-1 and TRBJ2-1): KAGVTQTPRYLIKTRGQQVTLSCSPISGHRSVSWYQQTPGQGLQFLFEYFSETQRNKGNFPGRFSGRQFSNSRSEMNVSTLELGDSALYLCASSPRGGSGRYEQFFGPGTRLTVL.

Ten or more counts support this clonotype. The chain employs TRBV19 and TRBJ2-1; D is unresolved. Trimming took 4 bases from V and 5 from J, leaving 18 bases between them. CDR1 LNHDA and CDR2 SQIVND come from the germline V gene (reference sequence). This CDR3 is built from 16 residues. This chain's CDR3 is CASSSGPSRVNNEQFF. The CDR3 region has the DNA TGTGCCAGTAGTAGCGGACCGTCTCGGGTAAACAATGAGCAGTTCTTC.

This clonotype was detected ten times or more. DNA of the CDR3: TGTGCCAGCAGTGAAGGGGGGCTGGGCCAGCCCCAGCATTTT. It specifies CASSEGGLGQPQHF. The genes are TRBV2 and TRBJ1-5; possible D gene TRBD1, 6 bases. Trimming stripped 1 base from V and 7 bases from J, with 11 bases between. The CDR3 loop spans 14 amino acids. The V gene's germline CDR1 is SNHLY and CDR2 FYNNEI.

This clonotype was observed at least ten times. The chain combines TRBV2 with TRBJ1-2; D is unclear. The germline CDR1 and CDR2 sequences are SNHLY and FYNNEI. The CDR3 extends over 14 amino acids. The V and J ends lost 3 bases and 6 bases respectively, with 14 bases between them. The DNA for the CDR3 is TGTGCCAGCAGTGAGGATTCTCCCCGGAATGGCTACACCTTC. Its protein product is CASSEDSPRNGYTF.

There are many counts of this clonotype. This sequence joins TRBV7-3 and TRBJ2-5; D is undetermined. The V gene lost 0 bases and the J gene lost 5 bases, with 7 bases spanning the gap. The CDR3 totals 13 residues. The germline CDR1 and CDR2 sequences are SGHTA and FQGTGA. CDR3 coding DNA: TGTGCCAGCAGCTTAACGAAAGGGGAGACCCAGTACTTC. It yields the protein CASSLTKGETQYF.

The chain uses TRBV2 and TRBJ1-5; 7 bases match TRBD1. Germline CDR1 reads SNHLY; CDR2 reads FYNNEI. The ends lost 0 bases at V and 3 bases at J; junction bases unmatched: 14. The CDR3 length is 19 residues. CDR3 sequence reads: CASSEALIGWDSDNQPQHF. The CDR3, as DNA: TGTGCCAGCAGTGAAGCCCTGATTGGTTGGGACAGTGACAATCAGCCCCAGCATTTT.